These T cell receptor beta chains were read from a single sample in a study of shared clonotypes between healthy human individuals. Method: immunoSEQ multiplex PCR; TCRdb's copy keeps in-frame clones and lacks some. The table lists some 2,000,000 clones, 90% to 97% of them singletons. Source material: naive CD4+ T cells sorted from blood. The receptors come from a man younger than 35 in good health. Each CDR3 is given with its conserved first and last residue. Each record gives: CDR3 length, V gene, D gene, J gene, clone size, CDR3 protein, CDR3 DNA. A D gene is named only where the DNA matches it firmly. Expanded clones get a size class; other rows say once, few or many, or leave the size out.

length: 17
V: TRBV28
D: .
J: TRBJ2-7
size: .
CDR3: CASSFRRGFQFYYEQYF
DNA: TGTGCCAGCAGTTTTCGGCGCGGTTTTCAGTTTTACTACGAGCAGTACTTC

length: 15
V: TRBV27
D: TRBD1
J: TRBJ1-1
size: .
CDR3: CASNPGQGPYTEAFF
DNA: TGTGCCAGCAATCCCGGACAGGGGCCCTACACTGAAGCTTTCTTT

length: 11
V: TRBV30
D: .
J: TRBJ2-7
size: .
CDR3: CACLRGNEQYF
DNA: TGTGCCTGCCTCAGGGGCAACGAGCAGTACTTC

length: 13
V: TRBV6-5
D: .
J: TRBJ2-3
size: .
CDR3: CASRQRRTDTQYF
DNA: TGTGCCAGCAGGCAGCGGCGCACAGATACGCAGTATTTT

length: 13
V: TRBV10-3
D: TRBD1
J: TRBJ2-5
size: .
CDR3: CAIKQGGQETQYF
DNA: TGTGCCATCAAACAGGGGGGACAAGAGACCCAGTACTTC

length: 16
V: TRBV5-1
D: TRBD1
J: TRBJ2-2
size: .
CDR3: CASSYKTGGETGELFF
DNA: TGCGCCAGCAGCTATAAGACAGGGGGCGAGACCGGGGAGCTGTTTTTT

length: 15
V: TRBV28
D: .
J: TRBJ2-5
size: .
CDR3: CASSSPGGSGETQYF
DNA: TGTGCCAGCAGTTCCCCTGGGGGGTCCGGAGAGACCCAGTACTTC

length: 12
V: TRBV2
D: .
J: TRBJ2-7
size: .
CDR3: CASRRGGYEQYF
DNA: TGTGCCAGCAGAAGGGGAGGCTACGAGCAGTACTTC

length: 16
V: TRBV18
D: TRBD1
J: TRBJ1-6
size: once
CDR3: CASSPPPGGLNSPLHF
DNA: TGTGCCAGCTCACCACCGCCAGGGGGGTTGAATTCACCCCTCCACTTT

length: 11
V: TRBV30
D: .
J: TRBJ2-2
size: .
CDR3: CAWLGTGELFF
DNA: TGTGCCTGGCTCGGTACCGGGGAGCTGTTTTTT

length: 14
V: TRBV27
D: TRBD1
J: TRBJ1-2
size: .
CDR3: CASSPAQGMGGYTF
DNA: TGTGCCAGCAGTCCCGCACAGGGGATGGGCGGCTACACCTTC

length: 16
V: TRBV7-9
D: .
J: TRBJ1-2
size: .
CDR3: CASSPQGPQANYGYTF
DNA: TGTGCCAGCAGCCCACAGGGACCCCAAGCTAACTATGGCTACACCTTC

length: 15
V: TRBV11-2
D: .
J: TRBJ2-2
size: .
CDR3: CASRPDVSLTGELFF
DNA: TGTGCCAGCAGACCCGACGTTAGCCTTACCGGGGAGCTGTTTTTT

length: 14
V: TRBV7-8
D: TRBD1
J: TRBJ2-7
size: .
CDR3: CASSLDRDRNEQYF
DNA: TGTGCCAGCAGCTTGGACAGGGATAGGAACGAGCAGTACTTC

length: 18
V: TRBV7-8
D: TRBD1
J: TRBJ2-7
size: .
CDR3: CASSFIHPGTGGTYEQYF
DNA: TGTGCCAGCAGCTTCATACATCCCGGGACAGGCGGCACCTACGAGCAGTACTTC

length: 16
V: TRBV25-1
D: TRBD1
J: TRBJ2-7
size: few
CDR3: CASSRGGTGSSYEQYF
DNA: TGTGCCAGCAGCCGAGGGGGGACAGGGAGCTCCTACGAGCAGTACTTC

length: 15
V: TRBV4-1
D: .
J: TRBJ2-7
size: once
CDR3: CASSQAPRGIYEQYF
DNA: TGCGCCAGCAGCCAAGCGCCCAGGGGAATCTACGAGCAGTACTTC